This T cell receptor beta chain was sequenced for a study of blood T cell repertoires in COVID-19. Background on the study: Samples representing acute and convalescent COVID-19 were sourced from the United States, Italy and Spain.

The sample holds one count of this clone. Trimming pared 6 bases from V and 2 bases from J, leaving 11 bases between. CDR1 MDHEN and CDR2 SYDVKM come from the germline V gene. The CDR3 length is 14 residues. Symptom resolution, clearance, or two negative PCRs marked donors in Cohort 3 as recovered. Method: immunoSEQ multiplex PCR; TCRdb's copy keeps in-frame clones and lacks some. Of 170,000 or so clones in the sample, roughly 90% are singletons; the top ten hold 5.5% to 8.5%. V usage is TRBV28 and J usage is TRBJ1-5; perhaps TRBD1 as D (5 bases). The TCR sequence derives from a woman between 50 and 59 years old who had recovered from COVID-19. The sample comprised PBMCs or T cells enriched from blood (not recorded which). The chain's CDR3 is CASSRGGGNQPQHF. The CDR3 DNA sequence: TGTGCCAGCAGCCGTGGAGGGGGCAATCAGCCCCAGCATTTT.